This TCR beta chain was sequenced in a study of metastatic and nonmetastatic thyroid tumors. As for the study in general: Blood and tumor or nodule tissue repertoires from malignant and benign thyroid patients were compared.

This clone was recorded many times. Patients underwent thyroid surgery, and none had received any treatment before it. Germline V gene data show CDR1 as SGHRS and CDR2 as YFSETQ. The CDR3 has 16 amino acids. Trimming at V came to 2 bases and at J to 4 bases, leaving 10 bases not matched to a gene. TCRdb re-clonotyped the PCR reads via MiXCR. The top ten hold around 9.6% of the sample, which has 30,000 to 40,000 clones, roughly 26% seen once. The source material was blood. J is TRBJ1-1 and V is TRBV5-1; TRBD1 aligns across 8 bases. The receptor comes from a female donor with papillary thyroid cancer or a benign thyroid nodule (not recorded which). Some clones in this sample may be carry-over from other donors' samples. In DNA form, the CDR3 reads TGCGCCAGCAGCTTAAGGACAGGGCAAGTAGGCACTGAAGCTTTCTTT. It is translated as CASSLRTGQVGTEAFF.